One sample yielded the 32 T cell receptor beta chains listed below, sequenced in a study of blood T cell repertoires in COVID-19. TCRdb's copy holds only in-frame clones and misses some; the assay was immunoSEQ multiplex PCR. The profile shows 150,000 to 200,000 clones, approximately 83% of them singletons. Sequencing was carried out using PBMCs or T cells enriched from blood (not recorded which). The receptors were sampled from a man aged 65-85 years who had been exposed to COVID-19.

The chain links TRBV7-9 to TRBJ2-1, with TRBD2 as a possible D gene (6 bases). The CDR3 extends over 16 amino acids. Trimming removed 4 bases from V and 0 bases from J, with 13 bases in between. The germline CDR1 and CDR2 sequences are SEHNR and FQNEAQ (reference sequence). CDR3 coding DNA: TGTGCCAGCAGCTCCGGGAGCGGTAACTCCTACAATGAGCAGTTCTTC. This encodes CASSSGSGNSYNEQFF.

This chain joins TRBV6-4 and TRBJ1-2; D is unresolved. The CDR3 is made up of 14 amino acids. The V gene's germline CDR1 is MRHNA and CDR2 SNTAGT. Trimming cost V 0 bases and J 4 bases, with 9 bases left between them. CDR3 sequence (DNA): TGTGCCAGCAGTGACTCGAAGATAGTCTATGGCTACACCTTC. Its protein product is CASSDSKIVYGYTF.

The chain uses TRBV10-3 and TRBJ1-2; a possible D gene is TRBD1 (5 bases). The ends were cut back, 6 bases at V and 4 bases at J, with 15 bases in the middle. The germline V gene encodes CDR1 ENHRY and CDR2 SYGVKD. This CDR3 region has 14 residues. The CDR3 region has the DNA TGTGCCATCAGCCCCCAGACAGCCGCCTATGGCTACACCTTC. It is translated as CAISPQTAAYGYTF.

V and J are TRBV19 and TRBJ1-1, with D possibly being TRBD1 (5 bases). V was pared by 3 bases and J by 2 bases, with 10 bases between. CDR1 LNHDA and CDR2 SQIVND come from the germline V gene (reference sequence). CDR3 size: 14 residues. CDR3 region: CASSIQGGNTEAFF. The CDR3 DNA reads as TGTGCCAGTAGTATCCAGGGAGGAAACACTGAAGCTTTCTTT. Supplemented by reference TRBV19 and TRBJ1-1, the full variable domain reads DGGITQSPKYLFRKEGQNVTLSCEQNLNHDAMYWYRQDPGQGLRLIYYSQIVNDFQKGDIAEGYSVSREKKESFPLTVTSAQKNPTAFYLCASSIQGGNTEAFFGQGTRLTVV.

This chain links TRBV20-1 with TRBJ1-1; 10 bases line up with TRBD1. The CDR3 loop spans 12 amino acids. The junction had 4 bases not matched to a gene; V was cut back by 4 bases and J by 8 bases. Germline V gene data show CDR1 as DFQATT and CDR2 as SNEGSKA (reference sequence). The CDR3 protein is CSAIDRGQEAFF. CDR3 DNA sequence: TGCAGTGCTATTGACAGGGGGCAAGAAGCTTTCTTT.

The genes are TRBV28 and TRBJ1-5, with TRBD1 matching over 7 bases. This CDR3 is 14 amino acids long. Germline V gene lookup returns CDR1 MDHEN and CDR2 SYDVKM. Germline trimming cut 7 bases from V and 3 bases from J; bases unmatched to any gene: 6. The CDR3 reads CASTGTAFNQPQHF. CDR3 bases: TGTGCCAGCACCGGGACAGCCTTCAATCAGCCCCAGCATTTT. The complete variable domain, with remaining parts taken from reference TRBV28 and TRBJ1-5, reads DVKVTQSSRYLVKRTGEKVFLECVQDMDHENMFWYRQDPGLGLRLIYFSYDVKMKEKGDIPEGYSVSREKKERFSLILESASTNQTSMYLCASTGTAFNQPQHFGDGTRLSIL.

The rearrangement uses TRBV24-1 and TRBJ2-2; TRBD2 aligns across 12 bases. The CDR3 has 16 residues. Germline V gene sequence: CDR1 KGHDR, CDR2 SFDVKD. The V gene end was trimmed by 2 bases and the J gene end by 7 bases; junction bases not matched to a gene: 4. The CDR3: CATSDSGTSGFGELFF. The CDR3 nucleotides are TGTGCCACCAGTGATTCAGGGACTAGCGGGTTCGGGGAGCTGTTTTTT.

This clone was counted only a few times. Other DNA sequences in the same sample also yield this CDR3. The chain recombines TRBV28 with TRBJ1-5; D not resolved. CDR1 and CDR2 from the germline V gene are MDHEN and SYDVKM. The CDR3 length is 14 residues. V lost 4 bases to trimming and J lost 0 bases, with 7 bases between them. CDR3 sequence reads: CASSSPGSNQPQHF. CDR3 DNA sequence: TGTGCCAGCAGTTCCCCAGGTAGCAATCAGCCCCAGCATTTT. Using reference TRBV28 and TRBJ1-5 for the parts outside the CDR3, the full variable domain is DVKVTQSSRYLVKRTGEKVFLECVQDMDHENMFWYRQDPGLGLRLIYFSYDVKMKEKGDIPEGYSVSREKKERFSLILESASTNQTSMYLCASSSPGSNQPQHFGDGTRLSIL.

This clone was recorded only once. The chain uses TRBV28 and TRBJ2-7, with D maybe TRBD1 (6 bases). The CDR3 has 12 residues. Trimming took off 10 bases at V and 5 bases at J, with 15 bases between the two ends. Germline V gene sequence: CDR1 MDHEN, CDR2 SYDVKM. The CDR3 nucleotides are TGTGCCATACAAAACAGGGACCACGAGCAGTACTTC. Its translation: CAIQNRDHEQYF.

This sequence joins TRBV5-6 and TRBJ1-4; 10 bases fit TRBD1. The CDR3 length is 18 residues. The trim removed 4 bases at V and 8 bases at J, leaving 17 bases unmatched. The V gene's germline CDR1 is SGHDT and CDR2 YYEEEE. The DNA of the CDR3 is TGTGCCAGCAGCGCTACCGGGACAGGGGTGATAGGGGGAGAAAAACTGTTTTTT. Protein product: CASSATGTGVIGGEKLFF.

The chain uses TRBV5-1 and TRBJ2-1; 15 bases fit TRBD2. From germline, CDR1 is SGHRS and CDR2 YFSETQ. V trimming: 1 base; J trimming: 0 bases; junction bases outside the gene matches: 2. CDR3 size: 18 residues. In DNA form, the CDR3 reads TGCGCCAGCAGCTTGCTGGGACTAGCGGGGGGCTCCTACAATGAGCAGTTCTTC. Translation: CASSLLGLAGGSYNEQFF.

V gene TRBV19 combines with J gene TRBJ1-5; 9 positions agree with TRBD1. The CDR3 has 15 amino acids. V dropped 6 bases and J dropped 1; count of bases not matched to a gene: 4. CDR1 is LNHDA, CDR2 SQIVND, per germline (reference sequence). Here the CDR3 reads CASSGQGRSNQPQHF. CDR3 coding DNA: TGTGCCAGTAGCGGACAGGGGAGAAGCAATCAGCCCCAGCATTTT. Drawing the rest from reference TRBV19 and TRBJ1-5, the complete variable domain is DGGITQSPKYLFRKEGQNVTLSCEQNLNHDAMYWYRQDPGQGLRLIYYSQIVNDFQKGDIAEGYSVSREKKESFPLTVTSAQKNPTAFYLCASSGQGRSNQPQHFGDGTRLSIL.

This chain joins TRBV9 and TRBJ1-2; 11 positions match TRBD1. J gave up 1 base and V 7 bases, and 9 bases lay outside the gene matches. The germline V gene has CDR1 SGDLS and CDR2 YYNGEE. The CDR3 totals 16 residues. The CDR3 bases are TGTGCCAGCGCGGGACAGGGGGGAACTTATAACTATGGCTACACCTTC. Its translation: CASAGQGGTYNYGYTF.

V and J are TRBV19 and TRBJ1-6; 7 bases line up with TRBD1. Germline assignment: CDR1 LNHDA and CDR2 SQIVND (reference sequence). The ends lost 3 bases at V and 0 bases at J; junction bases unmatched: 5. This CDR3 region has 17 residues. CDR3 loop: CASSIVQGNSYNSPLHF. CDR3 nucleotide sequence: TGTGCCAGTAGTATTGTACAGGGGAACTCCTATAATTCACCCCTCCACTTT.

CDR3 coding DNA: TGTGCCATCAGTGAGTCAGAGCGGAGGACAGATACGCAGTATTTT. Amino acids: CAISESERRTDTQYF. The chain joins TRBV10-3 to TRBJ2-3; maybe TRBD2 (5 bases). The V end was cut by 0 bases, the J end by 3 bases, with 10 bases between. The CDR3 length is 15 residues. Germline CDR1 ENHRY, CDR2 SYGVKD.

This clone has just a few counts. The J gene is TRBJ1-2, the V gene TRBV6-5; 12 bases match TRBD1. The CDR3 runs to 14 residues. The germline V gene encodes CDR1 MNHEY and CDR2 SVGAGI. V lost 6 bases to trimming and J lost 7 bases; unmatched junction nucleotides: 6. DNA of the CDR3: TGTGCCAGCAGCTCCGGGACAGGGGGCGTTGGCTACACCTTC. It codes for CASSSGTGGVGYTF.

V gene TRBV18 combines with J gene TRBJ1-2, with 8 bases that match TRBD1. V gave up 1 base and J gave up 2 bases; unmatched junction bases: 12. Germline assignment: CDR1 KGHSH and CDR2 LQKENI. The CDR3 is made up of 18 amino acids. The CDR3 reads CASSPRGVVGTGNYGYTF. Written as DNA, the CDR3 is TGTGCCAGCTCACCACGGGGGGTCGTAGGGACAGGCAACTATGGCTACACCTTC.

V is TRBV27 and J is TRBJ2-7, with 10 bases identical to TRBD1. Germline-derived CDR1 and CDR2 are MNHEY and SMNVEV (reference sequence). V gave up 4 bases and J gave up 3 bases; unmatched junction bases: 3. The CDR3 length is 14 residues. CDR3 loop: CASSYGTGVYEQYF. In DNA form, the CDR3 reads TGTGCCAGCAGTTACGGGACAGGGGTCTACGAGCAGTACTTC.

V usage is TRBV13 and J usage is TRBJ1-1, with a possible D match to TRBD1 (6 bases). Looked up from germline, CDR1 is PRHDT and CDR2 is FYEKMQ (reference sequence). V was shortened by 3 bases and J by 1 base, with 9 bases between the two germline ends. This CDR3 is built from 14 residues. The CDR3 reads CASSLGHSNTEAFF. The CDR3 coding sequence is TGTGCCAGCAGCTTGGGACACTCGAACACTGAAGCTTTCTTT.

This chain links TRBV7-2 with TRBJ1-1; TRBD1 is a possible D gene (5 bases). Germline V lookup: CDR1 SGHTA, CDR2 FQGNSA. The CDR3 is 14 residues long. Trimming shortened V by 2 bases and J by 1 base, and 8 bases separated the two germline ends. The CDR3 here is CASSLSQGNTEAFF. CDR3 in DNA: TGTGCCAGCAGCTTAAGCCAGGGGAACACTGAAGCTTTCTTT. Full variable domain (rest looked up from reference TRBV7-2 and TRBJ1-1): GAGVSQSPSNKVTEKGKDVELRCDPISGHTALYWYRQSLGQGLEFLIYFQGNSAPDKSGLPSDRFSAERTGGSVSTLTIQRTQQEDSAVYLCASSLSQGNTEAFFGQGTRLTVV.

The J gene is TRBJ1-5, the V gene TRBV27; maybe TRBD1 (6 bases). In germline, CDR1 is MNHEY, CDR2 SMNVEV (reference sequence). This CDR3 contains 12 residues. V lost 4 bases and J 7 bases, leaving 8 bases between the germline ends. CDR3 coding DNA: TGTGCCAGCAGTTCAACAGGGCAGCCCCAGCATTTT. Translating it yields CASSSTGQPQHF.

The J gene is TRBJ2-1, the V gene TRBV5-1; 11 bases match TRBD2. CDR1 and CDR2 (germline): SGHRS, YFSETQ. The CDR3 length is 16 residues. The V and J ends lost 4 bases and 7 bases, in that order; junction bases with no gene match: 10. The CDR3 sequence: CASSPDALAGANEQFF. For the CDR3, the DNA is TGCGCCAGCAGCCCAGATGCACTAGCGGGGGCAAATGAGCAGTTCTTC.

This chain uses TRBV19 with TRBJ1-1, with D unclear. The CDR3 contains 12 residues. CDR1 is LNHDA and CDR2 is SQIVND in the germline V gene (reference sequence). Trimming cost V 8 bases and J 1 base, with 8 bases left between them. The CDR3 DNA reads as TGTGCCAGTTTCAGGTGGAACACTGAAGCTTTCTTT. Its translation: CASFRWNTEAFF.

The rearrangement joins TRBV25-1 to TRBJ1-3, with D perhaps matching TRBD1 (5 bases). The CDR3 is 17 residues long. CDR1 and CDR2 from the germline V gene are MGHDK and SYGVNS. Trimming removed 5 bases from V and 6 bases from J, with 23 bases in between. The CDR3 nucleotides read TGTGCCAGCAGTACATTCGTGCCGACAGAAGTTGTAAACACCATATATTTT. Its protein is CASSTFVPTEVVNTIYF.

The chain recombines TRBV5-1 with TRBJ2-3; tentatively, D is TRBD1 (5 bases). The V gene's germline CDR1 is SGHRS and CDR2 YFSETQ. This CDR3 has 15 amino acids. Trimming stripped 4 bases from V and 1 base from J, with 13 bases between. In DNA, the CDR3 is TGCGCCAGCAGCCAGGGCGGCATAGGCACAGATACGCAGTATTTT. Its protein product is CASSQGGIGTDTQYF.

The chain uses TRBV27 and TRBJ2-7; weak D call: TRBD1 (7 bases). With 2 bases removed from V and 4 bases from J, the gap between germline ends came to 15 bases. CDR1 and CDR2 from the germline V gene are MNHEY and SMNVEV (reference sequence). The CDR3 runs to 15 residues. The CDR3, as DNA: TGTGCCAGCAGTTTAGGAGGGGGCGCCTATTACGAGCAGTACTTC. It encodes CASSLGGGAYYEQYF.

The gene calls are TRBV9 and TRBJ1-1; D perhaps matches TRBD1 (5 bases). Germline CDR1 SGDLS, CDR2 YYNGEE. With 4 bases removed from V and 6 bases from J, the gap between germline ends came to 13 bases. The CDR3 consists of 13 residues. Here the CDR3 DNA reads TGTGCCAGCAGCACCGGGAGGGGATCTGAAGCTTTCTTT. Protein sequence: CASSTGRGSEAFF.

V and J are TRBV7-8 and TRBJ1-5, with 10 bases that match TRBD1. V trimming: 1 base; J trimming: 1 base; junction bases outside the gene matches: 7. The CDR3 spans 18 residues. CDR1 and CDR2 from the germline V gene are SGHVS and FQNEAQ. The CDR3 protein is CASSLGQGAGGSNQPQHF. CDR3 DNA: TGTGCCAGCAGCTTAGGACAGGGGGCCGGCGGGAGCAATCAGCCCCAGCATTTT.

The rearrangement uses TRBV19 and TRBJ1-3; D remains unclear. The germline V and J ends were trimmed by 3 bases and 3 bases, with 9 bases remaining between them. Germline V gene lookup returns CDR1 LNHDA and CDR2 SQIVND (reference sequence). This CDR3 is built from 14 residues. For the CDR3, the DNA is TGTGCCAGTAGTATGCGGCCGGGTGGAAACACCATATATTTT. Translation gives CASSMRPGGNTIYF.

This chain joins TRBV10-2 and TRBJ2-7; 7 bases align to TRBD1. With V trimmed by 3 bases and J by 4 bases, 12 bases remained unmatched. Per germline, CDR1 WSHSY and CDR2 SAAADI. CDR3 length equals 16 residues. This chain's CDR3 is CASSEERGLSSYEQYF. The CDR3 coding sequence is TGCGCCAGCAGTGAAGAAAGGGGGCTTAGCTCGTACGAGCAGTACTTC.

The rearrangement links TRBV5-1 to TRBJ2-1; D call uncertain. V lost 1 base, J lost 6 bases, and 8 bases lay in between. The CDR3 length is 13 residues. Germline V gene data show CDR1 as SGHRS and CDR2 as YFSETQ. DNA for the CDR3: TGCGCCAGCAGCTTGAACTTGAGCAATGAGCAGTTCTTC. Translating it yields CASSLNLSNEQFF.

This rearrangement joins TRBV18 to TRBJ1-5; D not certain. In germline, CDR1 is KGHSH, CDR2 LQKENI. The CDR3 loop spans 16 amino acids. Trimming left V 6 bases short and J 3 bases short, with 18 bases between. This CDR3 reads CASSATLLGINQPQHF. The CDR3 DNA reads as TGTGCCAGCTCCGCTACGTTACTAGGGATCAATCAGCCCCAGCATTTT.